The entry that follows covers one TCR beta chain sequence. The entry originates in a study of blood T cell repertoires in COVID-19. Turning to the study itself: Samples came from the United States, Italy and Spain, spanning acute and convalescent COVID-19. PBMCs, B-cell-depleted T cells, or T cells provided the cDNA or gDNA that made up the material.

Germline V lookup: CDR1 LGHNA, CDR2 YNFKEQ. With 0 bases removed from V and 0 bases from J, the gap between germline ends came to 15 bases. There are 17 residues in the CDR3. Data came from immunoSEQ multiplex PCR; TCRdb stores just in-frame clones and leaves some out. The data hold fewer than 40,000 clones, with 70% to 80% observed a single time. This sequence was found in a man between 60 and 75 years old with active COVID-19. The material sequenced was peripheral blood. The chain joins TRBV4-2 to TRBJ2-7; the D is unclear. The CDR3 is CASSQEGAWAASYEQYF. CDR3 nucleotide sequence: TGTGCCAGCAGCCAAGAAGGTGCCTGGGCAGCCTCCTACGAGCAGTACTTC.